This T cell receptor gamma chain was captured in a study of fetal and pediatric gammadelta thymocytes (dated by TCRdb to the early 2020s). Study-level background: The bulk gammadelta thymocyte repertoires, which combined previously published data with newly generated, unpublished data, were used to reinforce a single-cell study of gammadelta thymocyte development. The set of bulk gammadelta thymocyte repertoires included roughly ten subjects in total: 3 fetal thymus donors and 7 pediatric thymus donors. Bulk gammadelta thymocyte repertoires combined previously published data (refs 27,28) with unpublished data. Bulk TCR repertoire data were included to raise the number of subjects and reinforce the CDR3 publicity analysis. Broad study findings and their caveats: Compared with post-natal repertoires, fetal gammadelta thymocyte repertoires had previously been reported to be enriched for TRDV2, TRGV8 and TRGV9 usage, low N additions and public CDR3s.

Thymocytes were stained with Zombie NIR viability dye plus antibodies to CD3 (UCHT1), TCRgammadelta (11F2), TCRVgamma9 (IMMU360) and TCRVdelta2 (IMMU389). TRD and TRG CDR3 repertoires were generated in bulk, separately, from sorted Vgamma9Vdelta2 and nonVgamma9Vdelta2 gammadelta thymocytes obtained from human fetal and pediatric thymuses. Children undergoing cardiac surgery in Belgium were the source of the pediatric thymus tissue. The pediatric thymus donors in the study ranged in age from about 1 to 11 years. As previously described, thymic cell suspensions were prepared from both fetal and post-natal thymuses. NonVgamma9Vdelta2 thymocytes were sorted as CD3+ gammadeltaTCR+ cells lacking the Vgamma9+Vdelta2+ phenotype. Cell sorting was done on a FACS Aria III cell sorter (BD Biosciences). The germline V gene yields EGSNGY for CDR1 and YDSYNSKV for CDR2. Germline trimming amounts to 0 bases on V and 7 bases on J, with 6 as the count of junction bases outside the gene matches. Including the terminal cysteine and phenylalanine, the CDR3 comprises 13 residues. The CDR3 DNA has 39 bases and is translated from base 1.

TCRdb lists the instrument as Illumina MiSeq. In the original analysis: To analyze publicity, the Vgamma9Vdelta2 and nonVgamma9Vdelta2 bulk CDR3 files from each subject were merged so that every subject had one combined repertoire. CDR3 publicity was given a score from 0 to 19 by checking each amino acid sequence across 9 single-cell datasets and 10 bulk repertoires with base R and dplyr. Via CATT, TCRdb reprocessed the public reads, and rows with identical DNA were then joined. The V and J calls follow TCRdb's processing rather than the paper's. For this sample the table gives roughly 900 gamma-chain clones, of which around 5% were detected only once. Clones ranked in the top ten supply 7% to 8.5% of the sample. Compared with the rest of its sample, this clone is medium-sized (0.01 to 0.1%). This receptor's antigen is unknown. Base-call qualities are not available, and no considerably larger clone is one nucleotide away.

The chain joins TRGV2 to TRGJ1 or TRGJ2. The specimen was non-Vgamma9Vdelta2 gamma-delta T cells from the thymus. The sample's cell subset or site, from its label and the paper: CD3+gammadeltaTCR+ thymocytes not co-expressing Vgamma9 and Vdelta2. The sequence derives from a child who underwent cardiac surgery and was recorded as healthy. The nucleotides are TGTGCCACCTGGGACGGGCGCCGGTATAAGAAACTCTTT. This is translated as CATWDGRRYKKLF.